The 24 T cell receptor beta chains in this list originate from one sample, sequenced in a study of blood T cell repertoires in COVID-19. TCRdb keeps only in-frame clones here, not all; method: immunoSEQ multiplex PCR. Counted here are under 300,000 clones, around 83% occurring once; the ten biggest clones make up 6.6%. The sequenced material came from PBMCs or T cells enriched from blood (not recorded which). The receptors here all came from a woman between 50 and 59 years old who had been exposed to COVID-19.

The genes are TRBV11-1 and TRBJ1-1; D not certain. This CDR3 comprises 15 residues. Germline V CDR1 and CDR2: SGHAT, FQDESV (reference sequence). Trimming removed 2 bases at V and 3 bases at J, with 13 bases between. CDR3 sequence: CASSLLPHADTEAFF. DNA of the CDR3: TGTGCCAGCAGCTTACTCCCCCATGCGGACACTGAAGCTTTCTTT.

The chain employs TRBV18 and TRBJ1-3; TRBD1 agrees at 7 bases. The CDR3 is made up of 16 amino acids. CDR1 KGHSH and CDR2 LQKENI come from the germline V gene. J was trimmed by 0 bases and V by 4 bases; bases with no gene match: 6. The CDR3 nucleotides read TGTGCCAGCTCACTCCGGGACAGTGACTCTGGAAACACCATATATTTT. It encodes CASSLRDSDSGNTIYF.

The chain carries TRBV6-5 and TRBJ1-2; 9 bases map to TRBD1. This CDR3 comprises 14 residues. CDR1 is MNHEY, CDR2 SVGAGI, per germline. Unmatched junction bases numbered 3, after V lost 6 bases and J lost 1 base. CDR3 in amino acids: CASRRTGVNYGYTF. CDR3 in DNA: TGTGCCAGCAGAAGGACAGGGGTTAACTATGGCTACACCTTC.

The chain employs TRBV15 and TRBJ2-5; D remains unclear. Germline CDR1 LNHNV, CDR2 YYDKDF (reference sequence). The CDR3 is made up of 12 amino acids. The V and J ends lost 0 bases and 7 bases respectively, with 6 bases between them. CDR3 nucleotides: TGTGCCACCAGCAGAGATAGGAGGACCCAGTACTTC. This codes for CATSRDRRTQYF.

As to this clone: Distinct nucleotide sequences in the sample also encode this CDR3. The J gene is TRBJ2-2, the V gene TRBV19; 7 bases match TRBD1. This CDR3 is 14 amino acids long. The germline V gene has CDR1 LNHDA and CDR2 SQIVND (reference sequence). With 1 base clipped from V and 5 bases from J, the junction kept 1 base outside the gene matches. CDR3 in amino acids: CASSIAGGTGELFF. Here the CDR3 DNA reads TGTGCCAGTAGTATAGCAGGGGGAACCGGGGAGCTGTTTTTT.

The chain couples TRBV6-1 to TRBJ1-1; unclear D gene. Germline CDR1 and CDR2: MNHNS and SASEGT. V was shortened by 1 base and J by 7 bases, with 10 bases between the two germline ends. This CDR3 has 13 amino acids. The CDR3 nucleotides are TGTGCCAGCAGTGAAGGGTCCACATTTGAAGCTTTCTTT. Protein product: CASSEGSTFEAFF.

The chain employs TRBV3-1 (or the pseudogene TRBV3-2) and TRBJ2-5, with 9 positions matching TRBD2. Per the germline V gene, CDR1 is LGHDT and CDR2 is YNNKEL (reference sequence). The CDR3 totals 14 residues. The J segment lost 7 bases and the V segment lost 4 bases, leaving 7 bases of the junction unmatched. Here the CDR3 reads CASSPGTSKGTQYF. CDR3 DNA: TGTGCCAGCAGCCCAGGGACTAGCAAGGGGACCCAGTACTTC.

This clone was counted once. This rearrangement joins TRBV7-9 to TRBJ1-2; 11 bases map to TRBD1. Germline assignment: CDR1 SEHNR and CDR2 FQNEAQ (reference sequence). This CDR3 has 16 amino acids. V lost 5 bases, J lost 3 bases, and 8 bases stayed unmatched. In DNA form, the CDR3 reads TGTGCCAGCAGCCCACGGGACAGGGGGATAGACTATGGCTACACCTTC. It translates to CASSPRDRGIDYGYTF.

This clone came up a few times. The chain has TRBV5-1 and TRBJ2-2; D uncertain. The CDR3 totals 13 residues. Looked up from germline, CDR1 is SGHRS and CDR2 is YFSETQ. V was clipped by 6 bases and J by 3 bases, with 9 bases between them. The CDR3 DNA sequence: TGCGCCAGCACCCCGAGTTACACCGGGGAGCTGTTTTTT. It yields the protein CASTPSYTGELFF.

This chain links TRBV24-1 with TRBJ2-2; 10 bases align to TRBD1. The germline V gene encodes CDR1 KGHDR and CDR2 SFDVKD. The CDR3 sequence is 18 residues long. Trimming removed 3 bases from V and 0 bases from J; junction bases left unmatched: 6. CDR3 amino acids: CATSDRTGGRTNTGELFF. The DNA of the CDR3 is TGTGCCACCAGTGATCGGACAGGGGGGAGGACGAACACCGGGGAGCTGTTTTTT.

This chain uses TRBV2 with TRBJ2-7, with 7 positions matching TRBD1. The CDR3 has 13 amino acids. The germline V gene encodes CDR1 SNHLY and CDR2 FYNNEI. V lost 4 bases, J lost 3 bases, and 3 bases stayed unmatched. CDR3 nucleotides: TGTGCCAGCAGTGGGGACAGACTCTACGAGCAGTACTTC. Translating it yields CASSGDRLYEQYF.

V gene TRBV24-1 combines with J gene TRBJ1-5, with D possibly being TRBD1 (5 bases). Trimming pared 4 bases from V and 7 bases from J, leaving 10 bases between. Germline assignment: CDR1 KGHDR and CDR2 SFDVKD. There are 13 residues in the CDR3. For the CDR3, the DNA is TGTGCCACCAGTGAGTATGACAGACAGCCCCAGCATTTT. Translated, it gives CATSEYDRQPQHF.

The J gene is TRBJ1-2, the V gene TRBV5-4, with 8 bases matching TRBD1. Germline loops: CDR1 SGHNT, CDR2 YYREEE (reference sequence). CDR3 length: 18 residues. V was clipped by 4 bases and J by 2 bases; unmatched bases: 16. The CDR3 loop is CASSQAGTGSFRNYGYTF. For the CDR3, the DNA is TGTGCCAGCAGCCAAGCCGGGACAGGATCCTTCAGAAACTATGGCTACACCTTC.

The chain uses TRBV6-4 and TRBJ2-3; 8 positions agree with TRBD2. Germline CDR1 and CDR2: MRHNA and SNTAGT. The J segment lost 0 bases and the V segment lost 4 bases, leaving 3 bases of the junction unmatched. The CDR3 length is 15 residues. In nucleotides, the CDR3 is TGTGCCAGCAGTGGGATAGCGGGGAGCACAGATACGCAGTATTTT. Its translation: CASSGIAGSTDTQYF.

The V gene is TRBV5-6, the J gene TRBJ2-3; 7 bases match TRBD2. The CDR3 runs 17 residues. V shed 4 bases, J shed 7 bases, and the junction held 18 bases outside the gene matches. Germline V gene lookup returns CDR1 SGHDT and CDR2 YYEEEE. The CDR3 reads CASSPTWGGGDRNTQYF. For the CDR3, the DNA is TGTGCCAGCAGCCCAACTTGGGGCGGGGGTGACAGAAATACGCAGTATTTT.

The chain links TRBV6-5 to TRBJ1-1, with D maybe TRBD1 (6 bases). CDR3 length: 13 amino acids. Germline V gene lookup returns CDR1 MNHEY and CDR2 SVGAGI. The ends were cut back, 8 bases at V and 1 base at J, with 11 bases in the middle. The CDR3 coding sequence is TGTGCCAGCGGGGTACAGGGGAACACTGAAGCTTTCTTT. Protein product: CASGVQGNTEAFF.

The chain couples TRBV19 to TRBJ2-1; D not certain. Germline lookup yields CDR1 LNHDA and CDR2 SQIVND (reference sequence). The CDR3 is 15 amino acids. Trimming pared 7 bases from V and 2 bases from J, leaving 15 bases between. CDR3 DNA: TGTGCCAGTAAAGAAAGAGGCGCAGCCTACAATGAGCAGTTCTTC. Protein sequence: CASKERGAAYNEQFF.

The chain is built from TRBV12-3 or TRBV12-4 and TRBJ2-1, with unresolved D. Between the trimmed V and J ends, which lost 5 bases and 8 bases, there was a span of 7 bases. CDR3 size: 11 residues. The CDR3 spells CASSPFDEQFF. As DNA, the CDR3 is TGTGCCAGCAGTCCCTTCGATGAGCAGTTCTTC.

The chain has TRBV30 and TRBJ1-2; 9 bases are shared with TRBD1. The CDR3 spans 13 residues. CDR1 and CDR2 (germline): GTSNPN, SVGIG (reference sequence). V lost 6 bases to trimming and J lost 4 bases; unmatched junction nucleotides: 6. The CDR3 nucleotides read TGTGCCTGTACAGGGGGCGCTTCCTATGGCTACACCTTC. It yields the protein CACTGGASYGYTF.

The chain has TRBV27 and TRBJ1-2; D unresolved. CDR1 is MNHEY, CDR2 SMNVEV, per germline (reference sequence). V lost 6 bases, J lost 6 bases, and 20 bases lay in between. CDR3 size: 15 residues. CDR3 residues: CASRRSSEFRHGYTF. The CDR3 DNA sequence: TGTGCCAGCAGAAGGAGTTCGGAGTTCAGACATGGCTACACCTTC.

The CDR3 protein is CASSTQGLRTDTQYF. DNA of the CDR3: TGTGCCAGCAGTACCCAGGGACTTCGCACAGATACGCAGTATTTT. The rearrangement links TRBV28 to TRBJ2-3, with a tentative D call TRBD2 (6 bases). This CDR3 spans 15 amino acids. Germline CDR1 MDHEN, CDR2 SYDVKM. With 5 bases removed from V and 1 base from J, the gap between germline ends came to 13 bases.

This sequence joins TRBV5-5 and TRBJ1-3; 8 bases line up with TRBD1. Trimming at V came to 2 bases and at J to 2 bases, leaving 6 bases not matched to a gene. CDR3 length equals 16 residues. Germline loops: CDR1 SGHKS, CDR2 YYEKEE (reference sequence). CDR3: CASSLQGGFAGNTIYF. The CDR3 nucleotides read TGTGCCAGCAGCTTACAGGGGGGGTTTGCTGGAAACACCATATATTTT.

J is TRBJ1-1 and V is TRBV28; D is unclear. Per the germline V gene, CDR1 is MDHEN and CDR2 is SYDVKM. V was cut by 5 bases and J by 1 base, with 14 bases left in between. The CDR3 consists of 15 residues. This chain's CDR3 is CASSLPAARNTEAFF. The CDR3 nucleotides read TGTGCCAGCAGTCTCCCGGCGGCGAGGAACACTGAAGCTTTCTTT.

This clone was seen a few times. V gene TRBV12-3 or TRBV12-4 combines with J gene TRBJ2-5, with D tentatively TRBD2 (5 bases). Trimming stripped 3 bases from V and 7 bases from J, with 6 bases between. The CDR3 has 11 residues. The CDR3 sequence is CASSLSGTQYF. CDR3 nucleotides: TGTGCCAGCAGTTTGAGCGGGACCCAGTACTTC.